The clone carrying this TCR beta chain was picked up one time. Its matching antigen is unknown. Trimming shortened V by 2 bases and J by 2 bases, and 14 bases separated the two germline ends. The CDR3 extends over 16 amino acids. The germline gives CDR1 LGHDT, CDR2 YNNKEL (reference sequence). Sequencing was performed with immunoSEQ multiplex PCR; in TCRdb, only in-frame clones are kept and a portion is missing. Found here are some 110,000 clones, roughly 91% of them singletons; the top ten hold 6% to 8.5%. This specimen comes from a study of T cell responses to AZD1222 COVID-19 vaccine. Study results and limitations: Dominant CD4 TCR responses targeted spike regions 160-218 and 743-854. The donors showed a predominance of white British ancestry and of females, with possible underestimation of clonal diversity. In all cases, repertoires were sampled only after the peak T cell response.

The receptor was derived from an adult who received the AZD1222 COVID-19 vaccine. The chain joins TRBV3-1 (or the pseudogene TRBV3-2) to TRBJ2-3, with D perhaps TRBD2 (6 bases). Sequenced here: peripheral blood, sampled 28 days after the second AZD1222 dose. The CDR3: CASSQYGGVLTDTQYF. The CDR3 region has the DNA TGTGCCAGCAGCCAATACGGCGGGGTCCTCACAGATACGCAGTATTTT.